A single sample gave rise to the 21 T cell receptor beta chains below, sequenced in a study of blood T cell repertoires in COVID-19. Profiled with immunoSEQ multiplex PCR; TCRdb holds only in-frame clones, not every one. The sample lists 150,000 to 200,000 clones, 75% to 85% occurring once. The material sequenced was PBMCs or T cells enriched from blood (not recorded which). These receptors were obtained from a woman between 45 and 60 years old with acute COVID-19.

This sequence joins TRBV5-4 and TRBJ2-7; 13 nucleotides match TRBD2. The CDR3 covers 15 residues. V lost 4 bases and J lost 6; bases outside the gene matches: 7. Germline V gene data show CDR1 as SGHNT and CDR2 as YYREEE (reference sequence). For the CDR3, the DNA is TGTGCCAGCAGCACGTGGACTAGCGGGGGCCTCGAGCAGTACGTC. It is translated as CASSTWTSGGLEQYV.

The CDR3 loop is CASSRPRDRGRSIFYF. The CDR3 coding sequence is TGTGCCAGCAGCCGCCCCCGAGACAGGGGGAGGTCCATCTTTTACTTC. This sequence joins TRBV7-8 and TRBJ2-5; TRBD1 agrees at 9 bases. This CDR3 is 16 amino acids long. In germline, CDR1 is SGHVS, CDR2 FQNEAQ. J was trimmed by 14 bases and V by 5 bases; bases with no gene match: 21.

The genes are TRBV14 and TRBJ1-2, with D unresolved. The CDR3 covers 14 residues. Germline V gene lookup returns CDR1 SGHDN and CDR2 FVKESK. Trimming stripped 1 base from V and 7 bases from J, with 13 bases between. The CDR3 sequence is CASSQASGFVGYTF. The CDR3 DNA reads TGTGCCAGCAGCCAAGCGTCGGGATTTGTTGGCTACACCTTC.

The chain carries TRBV24-1 and TRBJ2-1; 9 bases align to TRBD1. Germline values: CDR1 KGHDR, CDR2 SFDVKD. V shed 2 bases, J shed 6 bases, and the junction held 4 bases outside the gene matches. There are 15 residues in the CDR3. CDR3 coding DNA: TGTGCCACCAGTGATTCTAGGACAGGGGTCAATGAGCAGTTCTTC. Encoded protein: CATSDSRTGVNEQFF.

This rearrangement joins TRBV5-4 to TRBJ2-1; 12 bases line up with TRBD2. This CDR3 has 17 amino acids. The V gene end was trimmed by 5 bases and the J gene end by 5 bases; junction bases not matched to a gene: 11. Germline lookup yields CDR1 SGHNT and CDR2 YYREEE (reference sequence). The CDR3 protein is CASSQDTGLAGNNEQFF. CDR3 nucleotides: TGTGCCAGCAGTCAAGACACTGGACTAGCGGGGAACAATGAGCAGTTCTTC. The whole variable domain, filled in from reference TRBV5-4 and TRBJ2-1, reads ETGVTQSPTHLIKTRGQQVTLRCSSQSGHNTVSWYQQALGQGPQFIFQYYREEENGRGNFPPRFSGLQFPNYSSELNVNALELDDSALYLCASSQDTGLAGNNEQFFGPGTRLTVL.

This clone came up many times. CDR3 DNA sequence: TGTGCCAGCAGCCAGCTCAGCCGCGGGGGTGAAAGCTCCTACGAGCAGTACGTC. This encodes CASSQLSRGGESSYEQYV. The chain is built from TRBV3-1 (or the pseudogene TRBV3-2) and TRBJ2-7; the match to TRBD2 covers 7 bases. In germline, CDR1 is LGHDT, CDR2 YNNKEL (reference sequence). V trimming: 3 bases; J trimming: 0 bases; junction bases outside the gene matches: 14. This CDR3 is 18 amino acids long.

J is TRBJ2-6 and V is TRBV21-1; the table calls TRBD1, which could not be checked here. TRBV21-1 is tagged as a pseudogene. This CDR3 contains 20 residues. CDR3 loop: CASSKATGTGGTSGANVLTF. DNA for the CDR3: TGTGCCAGCAGCAAAGCAACCGGGACAGGGGGCACCTCTGGGGCCAACGTCCTGACTTTC.

The chain recombines TRBV2 with TRBJ2-3; a possible D gene is TRBD2 (7 bases). Germline V CDR1 and CDR2: SNHLY, FYNNEI. Trimming removed 3 bases at V and 2 bases at J, with 12 bases between. The CDR3 is 15 amino acids. The CDR3 DNA reads TGTGCCAGCAGTGAGCGGGGGCCTAACACAGATACGCAGTATTTT. Translation gives CASSERGPNTDTQYF.

This clone has at least ten counts. This chain links TRBV11-2 with TRBJ1-2; 7 bases line up with TRBD1. V was clipped by 0 bases and J by 6 bases; unmatched bases: 7. The germline V gene encodes CDR1 SGHAT and CDR2 FQNNGV. The CDR3 is 15 residues long. CDR3 DNA sequence: TGTGCCAGCAGCTTAGATGGGACAGTTAGTGATGGCTACACCTTC. It specifies CASSLDGTVSDGYTF. Drawing the rest from reference TRBV11-2 and TRBJ1-2, the complete variable domain is EAGVAQSPRYKIIEKRQSVAFWCNPISGHATLYWYQQILGQGPKLLIQFQNNGVVDDSQLPKDRFSAERLKGVDSTLKIQPAKLEDSAVYLCASSLDGTVSDGYTFGSGTRLTVV.

The chain employs TRBV29-1 and TRBJ2-5; D is perhaps TRBD1 (6 bases). V dropped 5 bases and J dropped 1 base, with 11 bases sitting between them. Germline CDR1 and CDR2: SQVTM and ANQGSEA. This CDR3 is built from 13 residues. In nucleotides, the CDR3 is TGCAGCGTTCCAGGGGTAGTCCAAGAGACCCAGTACTTC. Translating gives CSVPGVVQETQYF. The variable domain in full, with the rest retrieved from reference TRBV29-1 and TRBJ2-5, is SAVISQKPSRDICQRGTSLTIQCQVDSQVTMMFWYRQQPGQSLTLIATANQGSEATYESGFVIDKFPISRPNLTFSTLTVSNMSPEDSSIYLCSVPGVVQETQYFGPGTRLLVL.

This clone was found many times. This chain connects TRBV19 to TRBJ1-2; 11 bases fit TRBD1. CDR1 and CDR2 from the germline V gene are LNHDA and SQIVND (reference sequence). The V gene end was trimmed by 5 bases and the J gene end by 5 bases; junction bases not matched to a gene: 10. This CDR3 comprises 16 residues. The CDR3 protein is CASSATWTGGKYGYTF. In DNA, the CDR3 is TGTGCCAGTAGTGCCACTTGGACAGGGGGCAAATATGGCTACACCTTC.

The V and J genes are TRBV6-5 and TRBJ1-1, with 7 bases matching TRBD1. J gave up 7 bases and V 1 base, and 3 bases lay outside the gene matches. CDR3 length equals 13 residues. Germline V gene sequence: CDR1 MNHEY, CDR2 SVGAGI. Here the CDR3 reads CASSYLQGYEAFF. In DNA, the CDR3 is TGTGCCAGCAGTTACTTACAGGGGTATGAAGCTTTCTTT.

This clone turned up a few times. The V call is TRBV7-2, the J call TRBJ1-1, with unresolved D. V was trimmed by 5 bases and J by 1 base, leaving 14 bases between them. The CDR3 is made up of 15 amino acids. Germline CDR1 reads SGHTA; CDR2 reads FQGNSA. The CDR3 DNA reads as TGTGCCAGCAGCCCGTCCACTGCGAGGAACACTGAAGCTTTCTTT. As protein: CASSPSTARNTEAFF.

The chain has TRBV6-5 and TRBJ2-7; 7 bases match TRBD1. Trimming took 8 bases from V and 6 from J; bases not matched to a gene: 10. The CDR3 covers 13 residues. CDR1 and CDR2 from the germline V gene are MNHEY and SVGAGI. CDR3: CASHGTARSEQYV. The CDR3 nucleotides are TGTGCCAGCCACGGGACAGCGAGGAGCGAGCAGTACGTC.

The V gene is TRBV18, the J gene TRBJ1-1; 8 bases agree with TRBD1. The CDR3 is 14 amino acids. Germline loops: CDR1 KGHSH, CDR2 LQKENI. J gave up 2 bases and V 6 bases, and 5 bases lay outside the gene matches. The CDR3 bases are TGTGCCAGCTCTTCAGACAGGGGAAACACTGAAGCTTTCTTT. It is translated as CASSSDRGNTEAFF. The variable domain in full, completed from reference TRBV18 and TRBJ1-1, reads NAGVMQNPRHLVRRRGQEARLRCSPMKGHSHVYWYRQLPEEGLKFMVYLQKENIIDESGMPKERFSAEFPKEGPSILRIQQVVRGDSAAYFCASSSDRGNTEAFFGQGTRLTVV.

The chain combines TRBV4-1 with TRBJ2-3; D might be TRBD1 (5 bases). This CDR3 is built from 13 residues. The V gene lost 4 bases and the J gene lost 3 bases, with 8 bases spanning the gap. Germline V lookup: CDR1 MGHRA, CDR2 YSYEKL. The DNA for the CDR3 is TGCGCCAGCAGCCTTCCAGGGACAGATACGCAGTATTTT. It is translated as CASSLPGTDTQYF.

This rearrangement joins TRBV5-4 to TRBJ2-3, with 13 bases matching TRBD2. V lost 1 base, J lost 4 bases, and 3 bases stayed unmatched. Germline loops: CDR1 SGHNT, CDR2 YYREEE (reference sequence). CDR3 size: 16 residues. The CDR3: CASSLTSGGAADTQYF. CDR3 bases: TGTGCCAGCAGCTTGACTAGCGGGGGGGCAGCAGATACGCAGTATTTT.

The chain joins TRBV28 to TRBJ2-4; tentatively, D is TRBD1 or TRBD2 (5 bases each). The V and J ends lost 10 bases and 5 bases respectively, with 9 bases between them. There are 11 residues in the CDR3. The germline V gene encodes CDR1 MDHEN and CDR2 SYDVKM. The CDR3 sequence is CATRGENIQYF. The CDR3 DNA reads TGTGCCACCAGAGGGGAAAACATTCAGTACTTC.

The chain has TRBV4-1 and TRBJ2-3, with 8 nucleotides matching TRBD2. In germline, CDR1 is MGHRA, CDR2 YSYEKL. The length of the CDR3 is 14 residues. V lost 7 bases to trimming and J lost 6 bases; unmatched junction nucleotides: 9. CDR3 coding DNA: TGCGCCAGCACCTCCGCGGGGGGAGGTGATACGCAGTATTTT. Its translation: CASTSAGGGDTQYF.

This clone was counted a few times. The rearrangement joins TRBV7-9 to TRBJ1-1, with D perhaps TRBD1 (5 bases). V was pared by 2 bases and J by 6 bases, with 7 bases between. Germline loops: CDR1 SEHNR, CDR2 FQNEAQ (reference sequence). This CDR3 contains 12 residues. CDR3 residues: CASSLSGSEAFF. The CDR3 DNA reads as TGTGCCAGCAGCTTATCAGGGTCTGAAGCTTTCTTT.

This clone was seen a handful of times. The CDR3 here is CASSLAGQINEKLFF. Here the CDR3 DNA reads TGCGCCAGCAGCTTGGCCGGACAGATTAATGAAAAACTGTTTTTT. This sequence joins TRBV5-1 and TRBJ1-4; the D gene is possibly TRBD1 (6 bases). This CDR3 spans 15 amino acids. Per the germline V gene, CDR1 is SGHRS and CDR2 is YFSETQ. Trimming shortened V by 0 bases and J by 4 bases, and 10 bases separated the two germline ends.